These T cell receptor beta chains were read from a single sample in a study of cytomegalovirus exposure and HLA in healthy donors. Repertoires were generated with immunoSEQ multiplex PCR, while TCRdb's copy carries only in-frame clones and drops some. Here the sample spans 170,000 or so clones, about three quarters being singletons. The sample was PBMCs. The source is a woman in her thirties or forties in good health and CMV-seronegative. Both conserved end residues are trimmed from each CDR3.

v_call	j_call	cdr3_length	cdr3_aa
TRBV5-6	TRBJ2-7	12	ASSPGTGAFEQY
TRBV5-1	TRBJ1-1	15	ASSLVGGGTGYTEAF
TRBV10-3	TRBJ1-1	14	AISDLGQGGNTEAF
TRBV28	TRBJ1-3	13	ASSLPTGVGNTIY
TRBV13	TRBJ1-6	12	ASSSPSGNSPLH
TRBV10-2	TRBJ1-1	13	ASSDQGVVNTEAF
TRBV7-9	TRBJ1-2	10	SSSSQGNGYT
TRBV4-1	TRBJ2-7	13	ASSEAGTGAYEQY
TRBV7-2	TRBJ1-6	10	ASSLTGSPLH
TRBV5-4	TRBJ2-1	16	ASSRTSGGVIIVNEQF
TRBV23-1	TRBJ2-7	13	ASSRAGTSNYEQY
TRBV27	TRBJ2-7	13	ASSLPRGSSYEQY
TRBV20-1	TRBJ2-3	9	SARLSDTQY
TRBV7-9	TRBJ1-2	9	ASSPLDGYT
TRBV18	TRBJ1-1	14	ASSPLHVGGDTEAF
TRBV5-6	TRBJ1-1	11	ASSGTENTEAF
TRBV5-6	TRBJ2-1	14	ASSLLWTGGSDEQF
TRBV19	TRBJ1-5	13	ASSNAQGRNQPQH
TRBV6-1	TRBJ2-7	11	ASSEGAPYEQY
TRBV7-9	TRBJ2-3	13	ASSLPRGTTDTQY
TRBV4-1	TRBJ2-5	12	ASSRFTGGETQY
TRBV21-1	TRBJ1-6	12	ASSKGTGGAPLH
TRBV10-3	TRBJ2-1	21	AISDHLTRQTKIPRRQYNEQF
TRBV29-1	TRBJ2-7	11	SATSGGVYEQY
TRBV2	TRBJ2-1	14	ASSEEAGGAGYEQF
TRBV5-1	TRBJ2-7	14	ASSLSTGQGAYEQY
TRBV11-2	TRBJ2-1	13	ASSLDYPRRAEQF
TRBV4-2	TRBJ2-1	12	ASSQEASGNEQF
TRBV19	TRBJ2-7	13	ASSIAKGGTYEQY
TRBV5-1	TRBJ1-2	14	ASSWTGAVPNYGYT
TRBV5-4	TRBJ2-4	15	ASSLPKREGAKNIQY
TRBV9	TRBJ2-3	12	ASSPPGGRTTQY
TRBV5-4	TRBJ2-5	14	ASSSTTGTFQETQY
TRBV5-4	TRBJ1-6	12	VSSLPQANSPLH
TRBV9	TRBJ2-3	13	ASSKTSGGYDTQY
TRBV6-5	TRBJ2-1	12	ASKGTGVYNEQF
TRBV6-1	TRBJ1-5	17	ASSEARVGDSTSRKPQH
TRBV2	TRBJ2-1	12	ASRLAGIYNEQF
TRBV4-1	TRBJ1-5	12	ASSPLYSNQPQH
TRBV7-2	TRBJ2-1	15	ASSQSSGGPSYNEQF
TRBV10-1	TRBJ2-1	12	ASSPEGAGQKQF
TRBV4-2	TRBJ1-6	13	ASSQARLENSPLH
TRBV6-1	TRBJ2-4	11	ASLTGERYIQY
TRBV28	TRBJ1-1	12	ASSVPLGVTEAF